A selection of T cell receptor beta chains follows, all from one sample in a study of a mutant IDH1 vaccine in newly diagnosed glioma. The protocol was immunoSEQ multiplex PCR, while the TCRdb copy is restricted to in-frame clones and leaves out a portion. The data contain just under 95,000 clones, 80% of them singletons. Source: PBMCs, taken from a glioma patient treated with radiotherapy, temozolomide or both. The receptor set was obtained from a man in his forties with glioma. The CDR3 runs from the conserved cysteine through the conserved F or W. The order of the fields is J gene, D gene, clone size, V gene, CDR3 DNA, CDR3 protein. The D gene is left open where the match is weak. Not every row has a clone size; where given, it reads once, few, many or a size class.

>TRBJ1-2|TRBD1|-|TRBV29-1
TGCAGCGTCCTCGGCTTGGGACAGAGCAGTGGCTACACCTTC
CSVLGLGQSSGYTF
>TRBJ2-3|TRBD2|once|TRBV5-4
TGTGCCAGCAGCTCCCCTCTAGGAGCGGGAGGACGGACGGGCACAGATACGCAGTATTTT
CASSSPLGAGGRTGTDTQYF
>TRBJ1-4|TRBD1|-|TRBV18
TGTGCCAGCTCACCCCAAGGCAGGGGGCCTGAAAAACTGTTTTTT
CASSPQGRGPEKLFF
>TRBJ1-1|-|-|TRBV19
TGTGCCAGTACCGATTGGGCGACGGGGGGGATGAACACTGAAGCTTTCTTT
CASTDWATGGMNTEAFF
>TRBJ1-1|-|-|TRBV18
TGTGCCAGCTCACCGAGTGGGGGAGAAGGGAACACTGAAGCTTTCTTT
CASSPSGGEGNTEAFF
>TRBJ1-2|-|-|TRBV6-6
TGTGCCAGCACCCCAGGCTATGGCTACACCTTC
CASTPGYGYTF
>TRBJ1-2|TRBD1|few|TRBV5-4
TGTGCCAGCAGGGCCGGGACAGCGCAACTCCGGAGCTATGGCTACACCTTC
CASRAGTAQLRSYGYTF
>TRBJ1-6|TRBD1|-|TRBV6-5
TGTGCCAGCAGCCTGGGGACAGGGGGTAATTCACCCCTCCACTTT
CASSLGTGGNSPLHF
>TRBJ1-2|-|-|TRBV2
TGTGCCAGCAGTGAAGTCGGTGGGGCCTATGGCTACACCTTC
CASSEVGGAYGYTF
>TRBJ1-2|TRBD1|-|TRBV7-9
TGTGCCAGCAGCGAGTCGGGACAGGTCGGTGGCTACACCTTC
CASSESGQVGGYTF
>TRBJ1-6|-|once|TRBV14
TGTGCCAGCAGCCAGCAGGGGTCCTATAATTCACCCCTCCACTTT
CASSQQGSYNSPLHF
>TRBJ2-1|TRBD2|once|TRBV7-9
TGTGCCAGCACCATGAAAGGCGGGGGGGCCGACAATGAGCAGTTCTTC
CASTMKGGGADNEQFF
>TRBJ1-3|-|-|TRBV10-1
TGCGCCAGCAGTTCCCCCGGAAACTCTGGAAACACCATATATTTT
CASSSPGNSGNTIYF
>TRBJ2-5|TRBD1|-|TRBV14
TGTGCCAGCAGCGTCCACAGACAGGGGGCAGAGACCCAGTACTTC
CASSVHRQGAETQYF
>TRBJ1-6|-|-|TRBV5-8
TGTGCCAGCAGCTTGGGCGGGGGACCTTCACCCCTCCACTTT
CASSLGGGPSPLHF
>TRBJ1-4|TRBD1|-|TRBV19
TGTGCCAGTAGTATGGGGACAGGGAAGGAAAAACTGTTTTTT
CASSMGTGKEKLFF
>TRBJ1-1|-|-|TRBV30
TGTGCCTGGACTTGGAGGACACTGAACACTGAAGCTTTCTTT
CAWTWRTLNTEAFF
>TRBJ2-1|-|few|TRBV5-1
TGCGCCAGCAGCCCGGGATCCTCCTACAATGAGCAGTTCTTC
CASSPGSSYNEQFF
>TRBJ2-3|-|-|TRBV12-5
TGTGCTAGTGCCCGCGAGGGGGGGAGGATGGATACGCAGTATTTT
CASAREGGRMDTQYF
>TRBJ2-5|-|-|TRBV18
TGTGCCAGCTCACCCACAAAGACCCAGTACTTC
CASSPTKTQYF